This T cell receptor (beta chain) comes out of a study of early stage breast cancer tumors. Study observations and caveats: Commonly generated sequences made up most enriched TCRB sequences shared between patients.

Trimming stripped 4 bases from V and 6 bases from J, with 16 bases between. The CDR3 covers 15 residues. Germline CDR1 and CDR2: ENHRY and SYGVKD. Sequencing used immunoSEQ multiplex PCR; TCRdb keeps in-frame clones, though not all of them. The sample carries around 40,000 clones, over 60% recorded once. Concerning this clone itself: Antigen: not known.

The rearrangement joins TRBV10-3 to TRBJ1-5; tentative D call: TRBD1 (5 bases). The TCR sequence derives from a person between 45 and 65 years old with breast cancer. Material for sequencing was blood. CDR3 nucleotide sequence: TGTGCCATCAGTGGGAGCGCGGAGGGGACTCAGCCCCAGCATTTT. As protein: CAISGSAEGTQPQHF.